This TCR beta chain was documented in a study of shared clonotypes between healthy human individuals. About the research overall: The donor group consisted of two women and three men, aged 18 to 49.

In the authors' workflow: Filtering differed because ImmunoSEQ produced junction-only sequences that carried no quality scores. The repertoire was sequenced with immunoSEQ multiplex PCR; TCRdb's copy has only in-frame clones and lacks some. That table is the source of V, J and clone size, and D and trimming were worked out from the DNA. Of over a million clones listed, roughly 96% were seen once; the top ten hold over 1%. This clonotype originated in a young man in good health. Sequences were obtained from naive CD4+ T cells sorted from blood. The subset was: CD45RA+ positively selected.

CDR3 loop: CASSVDLTGLAGAGELFF. The CDR3 DNA reads TGTGCCAGCAGCGTAGATCTAACGGGACTAGCGGGAGCCGGGGAGCTGTTTTTT. This rearrangement joins TRBV9 to TRBJ2-2, with 14 bases matching TRBD2. The germline V gene encodes CDR1 SGDLS and CDR2 YYNGEE. The CDR3 sequence is 18 residues long. With 0 bases clipped from V and 6 bases from J, the junction kept 7 bases outside the gene matches.